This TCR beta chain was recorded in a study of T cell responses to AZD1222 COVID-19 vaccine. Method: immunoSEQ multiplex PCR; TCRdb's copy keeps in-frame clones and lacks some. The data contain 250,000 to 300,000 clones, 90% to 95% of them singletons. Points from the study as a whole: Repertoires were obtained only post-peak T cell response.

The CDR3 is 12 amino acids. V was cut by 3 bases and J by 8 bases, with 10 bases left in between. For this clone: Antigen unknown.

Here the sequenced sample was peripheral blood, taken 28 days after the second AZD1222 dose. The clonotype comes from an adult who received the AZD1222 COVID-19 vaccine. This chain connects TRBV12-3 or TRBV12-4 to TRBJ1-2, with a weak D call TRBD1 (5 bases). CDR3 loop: CASSLVGTGYTF. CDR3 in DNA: TGTGCCAGCAGTTTGGTAGGGACGGGCTACACCTTC.